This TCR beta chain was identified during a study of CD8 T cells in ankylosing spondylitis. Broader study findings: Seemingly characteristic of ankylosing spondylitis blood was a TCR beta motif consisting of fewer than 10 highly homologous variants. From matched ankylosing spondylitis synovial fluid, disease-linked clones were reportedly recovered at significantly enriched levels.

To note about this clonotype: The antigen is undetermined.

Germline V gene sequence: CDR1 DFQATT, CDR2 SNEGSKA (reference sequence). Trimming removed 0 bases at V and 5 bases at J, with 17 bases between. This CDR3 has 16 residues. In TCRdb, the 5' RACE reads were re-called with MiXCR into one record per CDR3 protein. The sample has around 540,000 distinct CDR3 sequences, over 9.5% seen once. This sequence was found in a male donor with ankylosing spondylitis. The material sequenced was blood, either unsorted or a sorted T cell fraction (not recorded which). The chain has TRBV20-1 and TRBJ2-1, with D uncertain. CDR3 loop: CSARDLPRGNNNEQFF. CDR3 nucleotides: TGCAGTGCTAGAGATCTCCCTAGAGGCAACAACAATGAGCAGTTCTTC.